The clone carrying this T cell receptor beta chain turned up a few times. This sample is drawn from a study of regulatory T cells in long-lasting Graves disease. Specified time point: newly diagnosed GD, antithyroid drugs for less than 3 months. PBMC-extracted RNA yielded the TCR library. V dropped 3 bases and J dropped 8; count of bases not matched to a gene: 5. The germline gives CDR1 SGHRS, CDR2 YFSETQ. The CDR3 consists of 14 residues. Assembly of TCR beta libraries relied on iRepertoire HTBI primers together with Arm-PCR of CDR3 regions. TCRdb reprocessed the multiplex PCR reads with MiXCR, giving one entry per CDR3 protein. The table has a few hundred thousand distinct CDR3 sequences, 16% seen once. These data also featured in a second study, about T cells in Graves' hyperthyroidism and ophthalmopathy. That paper notes: Diagnostic assessment was based on clinical symptoms, serum thyroxine and TRAb, thyroid ultrasound and orbital computed tomography. The TCR CDR3 was amplified in a first-round RT-PCR using the HTBI primer set. Most clonotypes expanded in thyroid above 0.001 were likewise present in blood.

This clonotype was obtained from a man aged 35-49 years with Graves disease. This chain joins TRBV5-1 and TRBJ1-4; TRBD1 agrees at 9 bases. The sequences come from peripheral blood mononuclear cells (PBMCs), collected at new diagnosis, from a patient treated with antithyroid drugs. In DNA, the CDR3 is TGCGCCAGCAGCTCGGACAGGGGTCGCGAAAAACTGTTTTTT. This gives the protein CASSSDRGREKLFF.